This T cell receptor beta chain was sequenced in a study of blood T cell repertoires in COVID-19. Overall study: Donors in the United States, Italy and Spain gave samples during acute or convalescent COVID-19. T cells, B-cell-depleted T cells, or PBMCs supplied cDNA or gDNA.

In the authors' methods: Amplification of reference gene primers provided the estimated nucleated cell counts. Here immunoSEQ multiplex PCR was the method, and the copy in TCRdb shows in-frame clones only, minus some. V and J calls and clone size are those listed in that table; D and trimming were worked out from the DNA. The data hold a few hundred thousand clones, with roughly 90% observed a single time. CDR1 and CDR2 (germline): LGHDT, YNNKEL (reference sequence). The CDR3 runs to 14 residues. V lost 3 bases and J 4 bases, leaving 10 bases between the germline ends. The clonotype originates from a man younger than 35 who had recovered from COVID-19. This sequence joins TRBV3-1 (or the pseudogene TRBV3-2) and TRBJ2-1; the D is unclear. Sequenced input: peripheral blood. CDR3 residues: CASSQLQLYNEQFF. The CDR3, as DNA: TGTGCCAGCAGCCAGCTTCAGTTATACAATGAGCAGTTCTTC.